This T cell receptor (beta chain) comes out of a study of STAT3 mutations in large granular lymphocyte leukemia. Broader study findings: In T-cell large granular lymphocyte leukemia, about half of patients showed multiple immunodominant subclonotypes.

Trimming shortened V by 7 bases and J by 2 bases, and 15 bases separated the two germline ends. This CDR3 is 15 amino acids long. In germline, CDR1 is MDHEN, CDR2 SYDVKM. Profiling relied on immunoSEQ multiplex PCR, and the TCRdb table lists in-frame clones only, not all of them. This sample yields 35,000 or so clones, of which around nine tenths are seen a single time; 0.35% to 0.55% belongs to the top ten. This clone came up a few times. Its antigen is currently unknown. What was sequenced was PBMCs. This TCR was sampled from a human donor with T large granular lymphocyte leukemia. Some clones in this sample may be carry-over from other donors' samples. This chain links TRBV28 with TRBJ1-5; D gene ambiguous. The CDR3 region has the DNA TGTGCCAGCACCTCTCCTACCCCGGGCAATCAGCCCCAGCATTTT. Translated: CASTSPTPGNQPQHF.